The 20 T cell receptor beta chains listed next were all sequenced from one sample in a study of human T cells and chemical hapten exposure (dated by TCRdb to the early 2020s). Library preparation was by RACE. The instrument given in TCRdb is NextSeq 500. TCRdb reprocessing: public reads trimmed at Q25 with fastp, clones called with MiXCR, in-frame beta chains kept. Under each unique CDR3 protein, matching rows form one entry showing the most common genes and DNA. This sample has about 82,000 distinct CDR3 sequences in its table, and about 11% of those were observed once. 4% to 5.5% of the sample lies in the top ten. The meaning of the sample's time point label: patch test 1, 2 weeks after DPC sensitization. The treatment or condition label on this specimen signifies: therapeutic diphenylcyclopropenone sensitization with weekly scalp DPC. Sequenced here: whole blood, sampled in connection with sensitization to the hapten diphenylcyclopropenone (DPC). Source of these receptors: a woman aged 50 to 60 with alopecia areata. Some clones in this sample may be carry-over from other donors' samples.

This clonotype was counted a single time. V and J are TRBV28 and TRBJ1-2; D might be TRBD1 (5 bases). The CDR3 contains 12 residues. Trimming removed 5 bases at V and 7 bases at J, with 11 bases between. Germline V gives CDR1 MDHEN, CDR2 SYDVKM. DNA of the CDR3: TGTGCCAGCAGTGCCGGGACGAGTGGCTACACCTTC. This translates into CASSAGTSGYTF.

The sample holds a few counts of this clonotype. The rearrangement uses TRBV7-9 and TRBJ1-2, with 7 bases matching TRBD1. Trimming cost V 7 bases and J 8 bases; bases outside gene matches: 10. Germline CDR1 SEHNR, CDR2 FQNEAQ (reference sequence). The CDR3 totals 13 residues. The DNA of the CDR3 is TGTGCCAGCACCAGGGGGGACGTACCCGGCTACACCTTC. This sequence encodes CASTRGDVPGYTF.

This clonotype was seen ten or more times. The rearrangement uses TRBV18 and TRBJ1-6; D is perhaps TRBD1 (5 bases). Trimming removed 1 base at V and 0 bases at J, with 13 bases between. Germline assignment: CDR1 KGHSH and CDR2 LQKENI. CDR3 length: 18 amino acids. The CDR3 reads CASSPLWGPGSYNSPLHF. Here the CDR3 DNA reads TGTGCCAGCTCACCACTTTGGGGCCCGGGCTCCTATAATTCACCCCTCCACTTT.

V gene TRBV27 combines with J gene TRBJ1-5, with D maybe TRBD1 (5 bases). Germline CDR1 and CDR2: MNHEY and SMNVEV (reference sequence). Trimming left V 2 bases short and J 6 bases short, with 23 bases between. The CDR3 has 18 amino acids. The CDR3 DNA reads TGTGCCAGCAGTTTAAGGTCGCCCGCAGGGAACTTTTTTCAGCCCCAGCATTTT. Translating gives CASSLRSPAGNFFQPQHF.

This clonotype was recorded at least ten times. The genes are TRBV5-1 and TRBJ2-1, with unresolved D. Germline V gives CDR1 SGHRS, CDR2 YFSETQ. This CDR3 contains 16 residues. Between the trimmed V and J ends, which lost 0 bases and 0 bases, there was a span of 10 bases. CDR3 in DNA: TGCGCCAGCAGCTTGGGGGTCCAGCCCTCCTACAATGAGCAGTTCTTC. Its translation is CASSLGVQPSYNEQFF.

This clonotype has a handful of counts. This chain links TRBV5-1 with TRBJ2-1, with TRBD2 matching over 9 bases. CDR3 length: 15 amino acids. Per the germline V gene, CDR1 is SGHRS and CDR2 is YFSETQ. V lost 6 bases to trimming and J lost 1 base; unmatched junction nucleotides: 5. CDR3 sequence reads: CASTRAGGSYNEQFF. CDR3 in DNA: TGCGCCAGCACCCGCGCGGGGGGGTCCTACAATGAGCAGTTCTTC. The variable domain in full, completed from reference TRBV5-1 and TRBJ2-1, reads KAGVTQTPRYLIKTRGQQVTLSCSPISGHRSVSWYQQTPGQGLQFLFEYFSETQRNKGNFPGRFSGRQFSNSRSEMNVSTLELGDSALYLCASTRAGGSYNEQFFGPGTRLTVL.

The chain is built from TRBV30 and TRBJ2-3; D not resolved. This CDR3 region has 14 residues. V gave up 2 bases and J gave up 4 bases, with 13 bases separating them. CDR1 and CDR2 from the germline V gene are GTSNPN and SVGIG (reference sequence). Here the CDR3 reads CAWSPRSVADTQYF. In DNA form, the CDR3 reads TGTGCCTGGAGTCCCCGGAGTGTAGCAGATACGCAGTATTTT. The variable domain in full, with the rest retrieved from reference TRBV30 and TRBJ2-3, is SQTIHQWPATLVQPVGSPLSLECTVEGTSNPNLYWYRQAAGRGLQLLFYSVGIGQISSEVPQNLSASRPQDRQFILSSKKLLLSDSGFYLCAWSPRSVADTQYFGPGTRLTVL.

This clonotype was observed at least ten times. The chain recombines TRBV28 with TRBJ2-7; 9 bases are a match to TRBD1. V dropped 5 bases and J dropped 1; count of bases not matched to a gene: 6. Germline V CDR1 and CDR2: MDHEN, SYDVKM. The CDR3 consists of 15 residues. The CDR3 loop is CASSPRDRESYEQYF. DNA for the CDR3: TGTGCCAGCAGTCCCCGGGACAGGGAGTCCTACGAGCAGTACTTC.

The CDR3 here is CASSLSTGVGTGELFF. In DNA, the CDR3 is TGTGCCAGCAGTTTATCGACAGGGGTAGGCACCGGGGAGCTGTTTTTT. V gene TRBV27 combines with J gene TRBJ2-2; 8 positions agree with TRBD1. Trimming removed 0 bases from V and 4 bases from J; junction bases left unmatched: 4. The CDR3 loop spans 16 amino acids. The germline V gene encodes CDR1 MNHEY and CDR2 SMNVEV (reference sequence).

Ten or more counts support this clonotype. The chain uses TRBV5-4 and TRBJ1-4, with TRBD1 matching 8 bases. Losses at the gene ends were 3 bases for V and 3 bases for J; bases not matched to a gene: 4. The CDR3 runs to 15 residues. Germline V gene lookup returns CDR1 SGHNT and CDR2 YYREEE (reference sequence). CDR3 protein: CASSSQGAANEKLFF. The CDR3, as DNA: TGTGCCAGCAGCTCGCAGGGGGCAGCTAATGAAAAACTGTTTTTT.

This clonotype was counted many times. The CDR3 sequence: CATMWGNGIDRQPQHF. The CDR3 coding sequence is TGTGCCACCATGTGGGGGAACGGGATTGATCGTCAGCCCCAGCATTTT. This sequence joins TRBV12-3 or TRBV12-4 and TRBJ1-5; the D gene is possibly TRBD1 (5 bases). The CDR3 runs 16 residues. Trimming took off 10 bases at V and 6 bases at J, with 25 bases between the two ends.

DNA for the CDR3: TGTGCCAGCCTCAAAGGGGGCACTGAAGCTTTCTTT. Encoded protein: CASLKGGTEAFF. The chain carries TRBV2 and TRBJ1-1; tentative D call: TRBD1 (6 bases). Trimming cost V 8 bases and J 4 bases, with 11 bases left between them. This CDR3 has 12 amino acids. The germline V gene encodes CDR1 SNHLY and CDR2 FYNNEI.

The chain has TRBV10-3 and TRBJ1-2; TRBD1 might be the D (5 bases). Germline V gene data show CDR1 as ENHRY and CDR2 as SYGVKD. Trimming shortened V by 2 bases and J by 2 bases, and 15 bases separated the two germline ends. There are 16 residues in the CDR3. CDR3 region: CAISEGKTASNYGYTF. CDR3 in DNA: TGTGCCATCAGTGAGGGCAAGACAGCTTCCAACTATGGCTACACCTTC.

This clonotype was recorded a few times. The chain is built from TRBV12-3 or TRBV12-4 and TRBJ1-2, with D hard to call. The CDR3 totals 16 residues. V was cut by 0 bases and J by 2 bases, with 13 bases left in between. The CDR3 sequence is CASSLAQSRSNYGYTF. The CDR3 nucleotides read TGTGCCAGCAGTTTAGCGCAGTCCAGGTCGAACTATGGCTACACCTTC.

This clonotype appeared a few times. The genes are TRBV2 and TRBJ1-6, with no clear D. From germline, CDR1 is SNHLY and CDR2 FYNNEI. This CDR3 is 14 amino acids long. V was trimmed by 3 bases and J by 12 bases, leaving 15 bases between them. The CDR3 DNA reads TGTGCCAGCAGTGATCGGGGAGGGATGGAACCCCTCCACTTT. Translating it yields CASSDRGGMEPLHF.

This clonotype was observed many times. V gene TRBV12-3 or TRBV12-4 combines with J gene TRBJ1-2; D possibly corresponds to TRBD1 (6 bases). V shed 3 bases and J shed 2 bases, with 13 bases lying between them. This CDR3 comprises 15 residues. CDR3 amino acids: CASSLRQTGNYGYTF. For the CDR3, the DNA is TGTGCCAGCAGTTTGCGACAGACAGGAAACTATGGCTACACCTTC.

This clonotype has at least ten counts. The rearrangement uses TRBV27 and TRBJ1-6; no clear D. The CDR3 consists of 15 residues. The V end was cut by 6 bases, the J end by 7 bases, with 16 bases between. Germline CDR1 reads MNHEY; CDR2 reads SMNVEV (reference sequence). The CDR3 sequence: CASRSTRLGNSPLHF. The CDR3 region has the DNA TGTGCCAGCAGGTCTACACGGCTAGGGAATTCACCCCTCCACTTT.

This clonotype was seen repeatedly, ten times or more. The V call is TRBV30, the J call TRBJ2-1; 8 nucleotides align to TRBD2. V gave up 2 bases and J gave up 8 bases; unmatched junction bases: 11. The CDR3 has 15 residues. The germline V gene has CDR1 GTSNPN and CDR2 SVGIG (reference sequence). In nucleotides, the CDR3 is TGTGCCTGGAGTAACCTGGCGGGAGGAAGTGATGAGCAGTTCTTC. As protein: CAWSNLAGGSDEQFF. Filled out from reference TRBV30 and TRBJ2-1, the complete variable domain reads SQTIHQWPATLVQPVGSPLSLECTVEGTSNPNLYWYRQAAGRGLQLLFYSVGIGQISSEVPQNLSASRPQDRQFILSSKKLLLSDSGFYLCAWSNLAGGSDEQFFGPGTRLTVL.

This clonotype appeared a few times. This chain connects TRBV20-1 to TRBJ2-7, with D unclear. Germline CDR1 DFQATT, CDR2 SNEGSKA (reference sequence). V lost 5 bases to trimming and J lost 5 bases, with 13 bases between them. The CDR3 loop spans 12 amino acids. The CDR3 loop reads CSARPKNHEQYF. CDR3 bases: TGCAGTGCTCGTCCTAAGAACCACGAGCAGTACTTC.

The chain recombines TRBV20-1 with TRBJ2-7; D is ambiguous. The length of the CDR3 is 8 residues. Trimming took 7 bases from V and 7 from J, leaving 5 bases between them. From germline, CDR1 is DFQATT and CDR2 SNEGSKA (reference sequence). DNA for the CDR3: TGCAGTGTTACGGAGCAGTACTTC. Residues: CSVTEQYF.